These T cell receptor beta chains were read from a single sample in a study of cytomegalovirus exposure and HLA in healthy donors. The table came from immunoSEQ multiplex PCR; TCRdb's copy has only in-frame clones and leaves some out. This table has approximately 140,000 clones, 82% appearing once. What was sequenced was PBMCs. All receptors come from a male donor in good health and CMV-seronegative. Both conserved end residues are part of each CDR3. The D gene is left open where the match is weak. For some rows the clone size is stated as once, few or many, or as a class when expanded; others skip it.

J gene	clone size	V gene	D gene	CDR3 DNA	CDR3 protein
TRBJ2-1	-	TRBV6-5	-	TGTGCCAGCAGTTACTCGAGAGTCGGGGAGGAGCAGTTCTTC	CASSYSRVGEEQFF
TRBJ1-1	once	TRBV7-9	TRBD1	TGTGCCAGCAGCTTAGGGGACAGGAGGAACACTGAAGCTTTCTTT	CASSLGDRRNTEAFF
TRBJ1-3	-	TRBV25-1	-	TGTGCCAGCAGTGCCGGAGACCCATCTATACAACCAAGAAACACCATATATTTT	CASSAGDPSIQPRNTIYF
TRBJ2-5	-	TRBV5-6	TRBD1	TGTGCCAGCAGCGGGACAGGTTCGCAAGAGACCCAGTACTTC	CASSGTGSQETQYF
TRBJ2-2	-	TRBV19	TRBD2	TGTGCCAGTACAATTAGCGGGAGAGGGACCGGGGAGCTGTTTTTT	CASTISGRGTGELFF
TRBJ2-7	-	TRBV5-4	-	TGTGCCAGCAGCCCCATCGACACAACCTACGAGCAGTACTTC	CASSPIDTTYEQYF
TRBJ1-5	-	TRBV4-1	TRBD1	TGCGCCAGCAGCCAAGTTGGTTTCGGGACAGGGTTCATCGGCAATCAGCCCCAGCATTTT	CASSQVGFGTGFIGNQPQHF
TRBJ2-5	-	TRBV7-7	TRBD2	TGTGCTAGCAGCAAAGTGGAAGCGGGAGGTGAGACCCAGTACTTC	CASSKVEAGGETQYF
TRBJ2-7	-	TRBV5-1	TRBD2	TGCGCCAGCAGCGCGACTAGCGGGAGTAACGAGCAGTACTTC	CASSATSGSNEQYF
TRBJ2-3	-	TRBV4-2	-	TGTGCCAGCAGCCAAGATCAGGGCGGGACTAGCACAGATACGCAGTATTTT	CASSQDQGGTSTDTQYF
TRBJ1-1	-	TRBV6-6	-	TGTGCCAGCAGCCCACCAAAGGATTCGAGGGAAGCTTTCTTT	CASSPPKDSREAFF
TRBJ2-1	-	TRBV5-5	TRBD2	TGTGCCAGCAGTCAGAGCGGGGACCACAATGAGCAGTTCTTC	CASSQSGDHNEQFF
TRBJ2-5	-	TRBV6-5	-	TGTGCCAGCAGCTTCAGGGCACGGGAGACCCAGTACTTC	CASSFRARETQYF
TRBJ2-1	-	TRBV2	TRBD2	TGTGCCAGAGGGACCATACCCTCGTTAGCGGGCTACAATGAGCAGTTCTTC	CARGTIPSLAGYNEQFF
TRBJ2-7	-	TRBV27	TRBD2	TGTGCCAGCAGTGGTGGATCCCCTCCGGCTAGCGGGAGGCCAAGCTCCTACGAGCAGTACTTC	CASSGGSPPASGRPSSYEQYF
TRBJ1-2	-	TRBV6-5	TRBD1	TGTGCCAGCAGTTACTCGATTGGACAGGAACACTATGGCTACACCTTC	CASSYSIGQEHYGYTF
TRBJ1-1	-	TRBV10-3	TRBD1	TGTGCCATCAGTGAGTCAGACAGGGACGAAGCTTTCTTT	CAISESDRDEAFF
TRBJ2-1	-	TRBV6-5	TRBD1	TGTGCCAGCAGTTACGGGGACAGGGAAACCAATGAGCAGTTCTTC	CASSYGDRETNEQFF
TRBJ2-5	-	TRBV9	-	TGTGCCAGCAGCGAGACCCCTAGAACCCCGGGCCAGTACTTC	CASSETPRTPGQYF
TRBJ2-3	-	TRBV7-2	-	TGTGCCAGCAGCTTAGGGACTCCCCGCACAGATACGCAGTATTTT	CASSLGTPRTDTQYF
TRBJ2-2	-	TRBV7-9	TRBD2	TGTGCCAGCACAGGGTTAGCGGGAAACACCGGGGAGCTGTTTTTT	CASTGLAGNTGELFF
TRBJ1-5	-	TRBV15	-	TGTGCCACCAGCAGAGATAGGGAGGGGCCCTTCAATCAGCCCCAGCATTTT	CATSRDREGPFNQPQHF
TRBJ1-3	once	TRBV7-9	TRBD1	TGTGCCAGCAGCCCCAGGGGGGTAAACTCTGGAAACACCATATATTTT	CASSPRGVNSGNTIYF